Below, 23 T cell receptor beta chains from the same sample are listed, as sequenced in a study of beta chain features in type 1 diabetes. Broader study findings: Across all four CD4+ subsets, people with type 1 diabetes showed modestly shorter TCRB CDR3s.

Expressed TCRB transcripts were sequenced because the isolated RNA had all been reverse transcribed beforehand. Only in-frame clones appear in the TCRdb table, and some are missing; sequencing was by immunoSEQ multiplex PCR. The sample contains about 650,000 clones, around 12% of which appear only once. Antigens of these TCRs are unknown. The sequenced sample consisted of naive CD4+ T cells from blood. Receptors were obtained from a man between 25 and 39 years old with type 1 diabetes.

The chain joins TRBV6-6 to TRBJ2-5; D is unresolved. V was pared by 3 bases and J by 2 bases, with 7 bases between. The CDR3 runs 13 residues. Germline values: CDR1 MNHNY, CDR2 SVGAGI (reference sequence). The CDR3 reads CASSYPGQETQYF. The CDR3 DNA is TGTGCCAGCAGTTATCCCGGTCAAGAGACCCAGTACTTC.

There are a few counts of this clone. V is TRBV29-1 and J is TRBJ2-1; 11 bases fit TRBD2. The CDR3 runs to 15 residues. CDR1 and CDR2 from the germline V gene are SQVTM and ANQGSEA. The V gene end was trimmed by 5 bases and the J gene end by 9 bases; junction bases not matched to a gene: 12. In nucleotides, the CDR3 is TGCAGCGTTCATAACATAGCGGGGGGGCCCGGTGAGCAGTTCTTC. Protein product: CSVHNIAGGPGEQFF.

This clone has only a few counts. This chain uses TRBV29-1 with TRBJ1-3, with unresolved D. Germline V gives CDR1 SQVTM, CDR2 ANQGSEA. The V end was cut by 4 bases, the J end by 8 bases, with 15 bases between. This CDR3 contains 13 residues. The CDR3, as DNA: TGCAGCGTTGCGGGGTTCCCGGTGGACACCATATATTTT. Amino acids: CSVAGFPVDTIYF.

This clone appeared a few times. The J gene is TRBJ1-6, the V gene TRBV9; TRBD1 matches 9 bases. This CDR3 spans 15 amino acids. The germline CDR1 and CDR2 sequences are SGDLS and YYNGEE. J was trimmed by 2 bases and V by 3 bases; bases with no gene match: 0. This CDR3 reads CASSGQGAYNSPLHF. The CDR3 region has the DNA TGTGCCAGCAGCGGACAGGGGGCCTATAATTCACCCCTCCACTTT.

This rearrangement joins TRBV5-1 to TRBJ1-1, with a tentative D call TRBD1 (6 bases). Germline V gives CDR1 SGHRS, CDR2 YFSETQ. The V end was cut by 0 bases, the J end by 8 bases, with 17 bases between. This CDR3 is 15 amino acids long. The CDR3 DNA follows: TGCGCCAGCAGCTTGGACAGGGAGTCGCCTCTCGAAGCTTTCTTT. Its translation: CASSLDRESPLEAFF.

The sample holds many counts of this clone. The chain combines TRBV28 with TRBJ2-5, with D perhaps TRBD2 (6 bases). V shed 4 bases and J shed 6 bases, with 15 bases lying between them. This CDR3 spans 14 amino acids. In germline, CDR1 is MDHEN, CDR2 SYDVKM. CDR3 DNA: TGTGCCAGCAGTTCCCCCCAGGGAGGAAAGACCCAGTACTTC. It codes for CASSSPQGGKTQYF.

With respect to this clone: This CDR3 is also generated by other DNA sequences in the sample. The V call is TRBV11-2, the J call TRBJ2-2, with D possibly matching TRBD2 (6 bases). This CDR3 has 13 amino acids. V was pared by 5 bases and J by 5 bases, with 9 bases between. Germline V CDR1 and CDR2: SGHAT, FQNNGV. CDR3 nucleotides: TGTGCCAGCAGCCTACGGGAGACCGGGGAGCTGTTTTTT. Protein: CASSLRETGELFF.

V usage is TRBV7-2 and J usage is TRBJ2-7; TRBD1 agrees at 9 bases. CDR3 length: 15 residues. The V and J ends lost 4 bases and 6 bases, in that order; junction bases with no gene match: 10. Germline V lookup: CDR1 SGHTA, CDR2 FQGNSA. CDR3 DNA: TGTGCCAGCAGCTCCTCTTCCGGGACAGGGATCGAGCAGTACTTC. It translates to CASSSSSGTGIEQYF. The complete variable domain, with remaining parts taken from reference TRBV7-2 and TRBJ2-7, reads GAGVSQSPSNKVTEKGKDVELRCDPISGHTALYWYRQSLGQGLEFLIYFQGNSAPDKSGLPSDRFSAERTGGSVSTLTIQRTQQEDSAVYLCASSSSSGTGIEQYFGPGTRLTVT.

The chain joins TRBV9 to TRBJ1-5; D not resolved. The V and J ends lost 0 bases and 3 bases respectively, with 7 bases between them. This CDR3 contains 14 residues. Per germline, CDR1 SGDLS and CDR2 YYNGEE. CDR3 residues: CASSVALDNQPQHF. CDR3 bases: TGTGCCAGCAGCGTAGCTTTGGACAATCAGCCCCAGCATTTT.

The chain couples TRBV6-5 to TRBJ2-7; D gene uncertain. V lost 2 bases and J 3 bases, leaving 8 bases between the germline ends. The CDR3 runs 13 residues. CDR1 and CDR2 (germline): MNHEY, SVGAGI. CDR3 DNA: TGTGCCAGCAGTTACGCAGTCGGCTACGAGCAGTACTTC. Amino acids: CASSYAVGYEQYF.

The rearrangement uses TRBV6-5 and TRBJ1-2, with no clear D. V was shortened by 2 bases and J by 8 bases, with 15 bases between the two germline ends. The CDR3 has 14 residues. Germline V gene lookup returns CDR1 MNHEY and CDR2 SVGAGI. CDR3 region: CASSYDRPQIGYTF. The CDR3 nucleotides are TGTGCCAGCAGTTACGACCGGCCGCAGATAGGCTACACCTTC.

This sequence joins TRBV9 and TRBJ1-4, with 8 positions matching TRBD1. The CDR3 has 15 amino acids. V dropped 3 bases and J dropped 4; count of bases not matched to a gene: 5. Germline V CDR1 and CDR2: SGDLS, YYNGEE. CDR3 residues: CASSARQGINEKLFF. The CDR3 DNA follows: TGTGCCAGCAGCGCTCGACAGGGGATTAATGAAAAACTGTTTTTT.

V is TRBV13 and J is TRBJ2-7; a possible D gene is TRBD1 (5 bases). Germline assignment: CDR1 PRHDT and CDR2 FYEKMQ (reference sequence). Trimming pared 1 base from V and 3 bases from J, leaving 16 bases between. CDR3 size: 16 residues. CDR3: CASSLAFLGQNYEQYF. The DNA of the CDR3 is TGTGCCAGCAGCTTAGCGTTTCTGGGGCAGAACTACGAGCAGTACTTC.

The chain uses TRBV7-8 and TRBJ1-3; D gene uncertain. Trimming took 5 bases from V and 3 from J, leaving 17 bases between them. CDR3 length: 16 residues. Germline lookup yields CDR1 SGHVS and CDR2 FQNEAQ. As DNA, the CDR3 is TGTGCCAGCAGCCCGCGGGGAAACGGGATTGGAAACACCATATATTTT. Translated: CASSPRGNGIGNTIYF.

This clone was seen more than once but under ten times. This rearrangement joins TRBV19 to TRBJ1-3, with D uncertain. The germline V gene has CDR1 LNHDA and CDR2 SQIVND (reference sequence). The length of the CDR3 is 12 residues. Trimming took 8 bases from V and 7 from J, leaving 12 bases between them. The CDR3: CASHGLGNTIYF. Here the CDR3 DNA reads TGTGCCAGTCATGGCTTGGGGAACACCATATATTTT.

In its sample, this clone was seen a few times. The rearrangement uses TRBV14 and TRBJ2-5; 14 bases agree with TRBD2. The germline V gene encodes CDR1 SGHDN and CDR2 FVKESK. This CDR3 is built from 17 residues. J gave up 5 bases and V 4 bases, and 9 bases lay outside the gene matches. The chain's CDR3 is CASSLGLAGDAWETQYF. CDR3 nucleotide sequence: TGTGCCAGCAGCCTGGGACTAGCGGGGGATGCGTGGGAGACCCAGTACTTC. Full variable domain (rest looked up from reference TRBV14 and TRBJ2-5): EAGVTQFPSHSVIEKGQTVTLRCDPISGHDNLYWYRRVMGKEIKFLLHFVKESKQDESGMPNNRFLAERTGGTYSTLKVQPAELEDSGVYFCASSLGLAGDAWETQYFGPGTRLLVL.

The genes are TRBV7-2 and TRBJ2-1, with D hard to call. V dropped 1 base and J dropped 7 bases, with 11 bases sitting between them. The CDR3 extends over 14 amino acids. CDR1 and CDR2 (germline): SGHTA, FQGNSA. CDR3 bases: TGTGCCAGCAGCTTAGTTGCAGGACGGAATGAGCAGTTCTTC. It codes for CASSLVAGRNEQFF.

The chain recombines TRBV10-3 with TRBJ1-4; TRBD1 matches at 8 bases. CDR3 length: 16 amino acids. Germline values: CDR1 ENHRY, CDR2 SYGVKD. V shed 6 bases and J 5 bases; nucleotides not matched to a gene: 11. CDR3 DNA: TGTGCCATCAGGACCGGGACAGGAGAAGAAAATGAAAAACTGTTTTTT. Translation gives CAIRTGTGEENEKLFF.

The chain uses TRBV10-2 and TRBJ1-5; D call uncertain. V gave up 0 bases and J gave up 3 bases, with 6 bases separating them. The CDR3 totals 14 residues. Germline assignment: CDR1 WSHSY and CDR2 SAAADI. The CDR3 sequence: CASSESGNNQPQHF. The CDR3 nucleotides read TGCGCCAGCAGTGAGTCAGGGAACAATCAGCCCCAGCATTTT.

About this clone itself: Other DNA sequences of this sample code for an identical CDR3. The chain couples TRBV7-7 to TRBJ2-1; D not resolved. In germline, CDR1 is SSHAT, CDR2 FNYEAQ (reference sequence). Trimming took 1 base from V and 4 from J, leaving 5 bases between them. This CDR3 region has 13 residues. DNA of the CDR3: TGTGCCAGCAGCTTAGATAGGTACAATGAGCAGTTCTTC. Amino acid sequence: CASSLDRYNEQFF.

The rearrangement joins TRBV7-6 to TRBJ1-2; D perhaps matches TRBD1 (5 bases). V was clipped by 4 bases and J by 7 bases, with 10 bases between them. Germline V CDR1 and CDR2: SGHVS, FNYEAQ. CDR3 length equals 12 residues. The CDR3 region has the DNA TGTGCCAGCAGCTCCCTGGACATTGGCTACACCTTC. It specifies CASSSLDIGYTF.

V gene TRBV2 combines with J gene TRBJ2-1, with D perhaps matching TRBD2 (5 bases). This CDR3 has 12 amino acids. V lost 9 bases and J 4 bases, leaving 10 bases between the germline ends. The germline CDR1 and CDR2 sequences are SNHLY and FYNNEI. CDR3 DNA: TGTGCCAGGGGGAGAACTTACAATGAGCAGTTCTTC. Translating it yields CARGRTYNEQFF. Using reference TRBV2 and TRBJ2-1 for the parts outside the CDR3, the full variable domain is EPEVTQTPSHQVTQMGQEVILRCVPISNHLYFYWYRQILGQKVEFLVSFYNNEISEKSEIFDDQFSVERPDGSNFTLKIRSTKLEDSAMYFCARGRTYNEQFFGPGTRLTVL.

The chain uses TRBV10-3 and TRBJ2-7; D might be TRBD1 (6 bases). The CDR3 consists of 17 residues. V shed 0 bases and J shed 0 bases, with 15 bases lying between them. The germline CDR1 and CDR2 sequences are ENHRY and SYGVKD. The CDR3 DNA follows: TGTGCCATCAGTGAGTCGGCAGACAGGACGATCTCCTACGAGCAGTACTTC. Its protein is CAISESADRTISYEQYF.